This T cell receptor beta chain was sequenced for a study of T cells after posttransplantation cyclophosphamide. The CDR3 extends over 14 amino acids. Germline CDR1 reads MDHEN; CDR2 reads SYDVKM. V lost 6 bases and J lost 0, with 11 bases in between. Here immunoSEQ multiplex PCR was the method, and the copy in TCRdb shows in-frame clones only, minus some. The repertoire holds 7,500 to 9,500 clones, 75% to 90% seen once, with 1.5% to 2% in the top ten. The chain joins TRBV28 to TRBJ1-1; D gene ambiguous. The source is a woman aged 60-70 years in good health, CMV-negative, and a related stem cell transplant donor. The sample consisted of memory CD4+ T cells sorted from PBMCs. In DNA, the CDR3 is TGTGCCAGCAGGCTTGGGCAGATGAACACTGAAGCTTTCTTT. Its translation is CASRLGQMNTEAFF. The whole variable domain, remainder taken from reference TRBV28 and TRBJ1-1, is DVKVTQSSRYLVKRTGEKVFLECVQDMDHENMFWYRQDPGLGLRLIYFSYDVKMKEKGDIPEGYSVSREKKERFSLILESASTNQTSMYLCASRLGQMNTEAFFGQGTRLTVV.